Presented here are 8 T cell receptor beta chains from one specimen sequenced in a study of response to subunit inactivated influenza vaccine. MiXCR, run by TCRdb on the RT-PCR reads, gives a single entry per CDR3 protein. Among roughly 670,000 distinct CDR3 sequences listed, roughly 15% were seen once. Sequenced material: PBMCs from blood, taken less than 15 days before vaccination. These receptor sequences come from a man aged 45-65 years who received an inactivated influenza vaccine.

The chain employs TRBV18 and TRBJ2-7; 7 nucleotides agree with TRBD1. Germline V lookup: CDR1 KGHSH, CDR2 LQKENI. The CDR3 totals 14 residues. V lost 5 bases to trimming and J lost 4 bases; unmatched junction nucleotides: 8. Here the CDR3 reads CASSEQTGKYEQYF. The CDR3, as DNA: TGTGCCAGCTCAGAACAGACAGGGAAATACGAGCAGTACTTC.

V usage is TRBV20-1 and J usage is TRBJ2-7, with 8 bases aligning to TRBD2. Germline trimming cut 1 base from V and 3 bases from J; bases unmatched to any gene: 8. There are 15 residues in the CDR3. CDR1 is DFQATT, CDR2 SNEGSKA, per germline (reference sequence). Here the CDR3 reads CSARGLAGAYYEQYF. The CDR3 nucleotides are TGCAGTGCTAGAGGTCTAGCGGGTGCCTACTACGAGCAGTACTTC.

This chain joins TRBV2 and TRBJ2-1, with TRBD1 identical over 7 bases. The germline V gene encodes CDR1 SNHLY and CDR2 FYNNEI. V lost 4 bases and J lost 0; bases outside the gene matches: 9. CDR3 length equals 17 residues. The CDR3 spells CASSAGPGQLSYNEQFF. The CDR3 nucleotides are TGTGCCAGCAGTGCGGGACCGGGACAGCTCTCCTACAATGAGCAGTTCTTC.

This clonotype has only a few counts. J is TRBJ2-7 and V is TRBV6-2 or TRBV6-3; D is unresolved. Trimming shortened V by 6 bases and J by 5 bases, and 17 bases separated the two germline ends. Per germline, CDR1 MNHEY and CDR2 SVGEGT. This CDR3 is built from 14 residues. CDR3 protein: CASSNTRSQNEQYF. The DNA for the CDR3 is TGTGCCAGCAGCAATACAAGGAGTCAGAACGAGCAGTACTTC.

This clonotype was detected a few times. This chain connects TRBV29-1 to TRBJ2-1; no definite D call. The CDR3 spans 15 residues. V lost 2 bases to trimming and J lost 5 bases, with 16 bases between them. Germline V gene sequence: CDR1 SQVTM, CDR2 ANQGSEA. The CDR3 reads CSVEIRLSTDNEQFF. The DNA of the CDR3 is TGCAGCGTTGAAATCCGACTCTCCACGGACAATGAGCAGTTCTTC.

The sample holds a few counts of this clonotype. This sequence joins TRBV6-1 and TRBJ2-2, with TRBD2 identical over 9 bases. Germline CDR1 and CDR2: MNHNS and SASEGT. V lost 7 bases and J lost 6; bases outside the gene matches: 9. The CDR3 length is 15 residues. DNA for the CDR3: TGTGCCAGCACGTATAGCGGGAGAGATTCCGGGGAGCTGTTTTTT. Translating gives CASTYSGRDSGELFF.

Only a few counts were recorded for this clonotype. V is TRBV6-2 or TRBV6-3 and J is TRBJ2-5; 7 positions agree with TRBD2. Germline values: CDR1 MNHEY, CDR2 SVGEGT. J gave up 4 bases and V 0 bases, and 5 bases lay outside the gene matches. CDR3 length: 15 amino acids. CDR3 DNA sequence: TGTGCCAGCAGTTACTCAGGGACTAAACGAGAGACCCAGTACTTC. It specifies CASSYSGTKRETQYF.

In its sample, this clonotype was seen many times. The gene calls are TRBV27 and TRBJ2-3; 12 bases map to TRBD2. The ends lost 3 bases at V and 0 bases at J; junction bases unmatched: 7. Per germline, CDR1 MNHEY and CDR2 SMNVEV (reference sequence). The CDR3 has 18 amino acids. CDR3 region: CASSFLTSGSYSTDTQYF. CDR3 bases: TGTGCCAGCAGTTTTTTGACTAGCGGGAGTTATAGCACAGATACGCAGTATTTT.